Shown below are 21 T cell receptor beta chains from a single sample sequenced in a study of blood T cell repertoires in COVID-19. Assay: immunoSEQ multiplex PCR; the TCRdb copy retains only in-frame clones and omits some. The sample lists around 340,000 clones; around nine tenths were seen once. The sequencing input was PBMCs or T cells enriched from blood (not recorded which). The receptors shown here come from a woman aged 30 to 39 who had been exposed to COVID-19.

V gene TRBV6-5 combines with J gene TRBJ1-4; TRBD1 is a possible D gene (5 bases). Germline CDR1 and CDR2: MNHEY and SVGAGI. CDR3 length: 14 residues. Trimming shortened V by 6 bases and J by 8 bases, and 16 bases separated the two germline ends. CDR3 DNA sequence: TGTGCCAGCAGCCCCCTAGGGGATGGAGAAAAACTGTTTTTT. Translated: CASSPLGDGEKLFF.

The chain uses TRBV6-5 and TRBJ1-2; perhaps TRBD1 as D (5 bases). Trimming left V 2 bases short and J 7 bases short, with 14 bases between. This CDR3 region has 14 residues. Germline-derived CDR1 and CDR2 are MNHEY and SVGAGI. CDR3 sequence: CASSYGRDPSGYTF. The CDR3 DNA reads as TGTGCCAGCAGTTACGGGAGGGACCCTTCTGGCTACACCTTC.

V gene TRBV2 combines with J gene TRBJ2-2; D is ambiguous. CDR1 and CDR2 (germline): SNHLY, FYNNEI. Trimming cost V 6 bases and J 4 bases, with 3 bases left between them. The CDR3 spans 11 residues. The CDR3 nucleotides read TGTGCCAGCAGAGCCACCGGGGAGCTGTTTTTT. It is translated as CASRATGELFF.

The chain links TRBV5-1 to TRBJ2-1; 8 nucleotides align to TRBD1. CDR3 size: 15 residues. V lost 4 bases to trimming and J lost 3 bases; unmatched junction nucleotides: 6. Per the germline V gene, CDR1 is SGHRS and CDR2 is YFSETQ. CDR3 in DNA: TGCGCCAGCAGCCCGGGGACAGGCTACTACAATGAGCAGTTCTTC. It codes for CASSPGTGYYNEQFF.

J is TRBJ2-7 and V is TRBV10-3; TRBD2 aligns across 10 bases. CDR1 is ENHRY and CDR2 is SYGVKD in the germline V gene. CDR3 length: 13 amino acids. The J segment lost 4 bases and the V segment lost 7 bases, leaving 4 bases of the junction unmatched. The CDR3 DNA reads as TGTGCCATCACCCCTAGCGGGAGTTACGAGCAGTACTTC. Protein product: CAITPSGSYEQYF.

The rearrangement uses TRBV5-1 and TRBJ2-7, with a tentative D call TRBD1 (6 bases). The CDR3 is 15 amino acids. In germline, CDR1 is SGHRS, CDR2 YFSETQ. The germline V and J ends were trimmed by 2 bases and 0 bases, with 12 bases remaining between them. The CDR3 nucleotides read TGCGCCAGCAGCTTCACAGGGATTAGCTCCTACGAGCAGTACTTC. It encodes CASSFTGISSYEQYF.

This clone showed up just a few times. This chain uses TRBV2 with TRBJ1-1; TRBD1 might be the D (6 bases). The CDR3 has 13 residues. Germline lookup yields CDR1 SNHLY and CDR2 FYNNEI. V dropped 2 bases and J dropped 7 bases, with 11 bases sitting between them. DNA for the CDR3: TGTGCCAGCAGTGAACTCAGGGGCGGTGAAGCTTTCTTT. As protein: CASSELRGGEAFF.

The chain combines TRBV9 with TRBJ2-3; 12 bases agree with TRBD2. Germline CDR1 SGDLS, CDR2 YYNGEE. The CDR3 runs 16 residues. With V trimmed by 4 bases and J by 4 bases, 7 bases remained unmatched. The CDR3 DNA reads as TGTGCCAGCAGCTTTCGGACTAGCGGGGTTGCAGATACGCAGTATTTT. Translation gives CASSFRTSGVADTQYF.

CDR3 sequence: CASSIQGLPYEQYF. The CDR3 region has the DNA TGTGCCAGTAGTATACAGGGTCTTCCCTACGAGCAGTACTTC. J is TRBJ2-7 and V is TRBV19; a weak D match, TRBD1 (5 bases). CDR3 length: 14 residues. The V gene's germline CDR1 is LNHDA and CDR2 SQIVND (reference sequence). V lost 2 bases to trimming and J lost 2 bases, with 10 bases between them.

The chain links TRBV21-1 to TRBJ1-1; the table calls TRBD1, which could not be checked here. TRBV21-1 is an annotated pseudogene. This CDR3 region has 13 residues. The CDR3 sequence: CASSTQGYTEAFF. The CDR3 DNA follows: TGTGCCAGCAGCACCCAGGGTTACACTGAAGCTTTCTTT.

The chain carries TRBV5-1 and TRBJ2-4; D may be TRBD1 (6 bases). Germline V gene sequence: CDR1 SGHRS, CDR2 YFSETQ. The CDR3 has 12 residues. V was shortened by 0 bases and J by 13 bases, with 11 bases between the two germline ends. In nucleotides, the CDR3 is TGCGCCAGCAGCTTGGACAGGGTGAACCAGTACTTC. Protein sequence: CASSLDRVNQYF.

In its sample, this clone was seen once. The chain is built from TRBV6-5 and TRBJ1-5; 8 bases fit TRBD1. Germline trimming cut 6 bases from V and 1 base from J; bases unmatched to any gene: 2. CDR3 length equals 14 residues. Germline V lookup: CDR1 MNHEY, CDR2 SVGAGI. CDR3 nucleotides: TGTGCCAGCAGCTGGACAGGGAGCAATCAGCCCCAGCATTTT. Its translation: CASSWTGSNQPQHF.

V usage is TRBV27 and J usage is TRBJ2-7; TRBD1 matches 11 bases. Trimming removed 6 bases from V and 6 bases from J; junction bases left unmatched: 7. The germline gives CDR1 MNHEY, CDR2 SMNVEV (reference sequence). This CDR3 has 14 amino acids. The CDR3 DNA follows: TGTGCCAGCAGACCTAGGACAGGGGGCTCCGAGCAGTACTTC. It yields the protein CASRPRTGGSEQYF.

The chain employs TRBV28 and TRBJ2-7; D possibly corresponds to TRBD2 (6 bases). The CDR3 is 14 residues long. Germline assignment: CDR1 MDHEN and CDR2 SYDVKM. Deletions cut 4 bases from V and 2 bases from J, with 12 bases between. The CDR3 nucleotides read TGTGCCAGCAGTTCAGGCGGCGGGACCTACGAGCAGTACTTC. The encoded protein is CASSSGGGTYEQYF. Drawing the rest from reference TRBV28 and TRBJ2-7, the complete variable domain is DVKVTQSSRYLVKRTGEKVFLECVQDMDHENMFWYRQDPGLGLRLIYFSYDVKMKEKGDIPEGYSVSREKKERFSLILESASTNQTSMYLCASSSGGGTYEQYFGPGTRLTVT.

The rearrangement links TRBV27 to TRBJ2-5, with TRBD1 matching over 7 bases. Germline CDR1 MNHEY, CDR2 SMNVEV (reference sequence). V shed 6 bases and J 5 bases; nucleotides not matched to a gene: 12. This CDR3 region has 15 residues. CDR3 nucleotides: TGTGCCAGCAGGCTCGACAGGGCTGCGAAGGAGACCCAGTACTTC. Its protein product is CASRLDRAAKETQYF.

This clone was counted a few times. This chain links TRBV3-1 (or the pseudogene TRBV3-2) with TRBJ2-1, with TRBD2 matching 8 bases. From germline, CDR1 is LGHDT and CDR2 YNNKEL (reference sequence). The CDR3 is 16 residues long. V gave up 4 bases and J gave up 0 bases; unmatched junction bases: 5. The CDR3, as DNA: TGTGCCAGCAGCCCCTCTCTAGCGGGCTCCTACAATGAGCAGTTCTTC. Translated, it gives CASSPSLAGSYNEQFF.

The chain uses TRBV9 and TRBJ1-5; TRBD1 matches 8 bases. The germline gives CDR1 SGDLS, CDR2 YYNGEE. This CDR3 comprises 14 residues. V shed 4 bases and J 6 bases; nucleotides not matched to a gene: 6. The CDR3 coding sequence is TGTGCCAGCAGCTCAGGACAGGGTTTTCAGCCCCAGCATTTT. Its protein is CASSSGQGFQPQHF.

This chain connects TRBV30 to TRBJ1-6; D is unclear. The CDR3 runs to 12 residues. V gave up 1 base and J gave up 10 bases, with 8 bases separating them. Germline CDR1 and CDR2: GTSNPN and SVGIG (reference sequence). The DNA for the CDR3 is TGTGCCTGGAGTGAGGTCGGGTCACCCCTCCACTTT. It encodes CAWSEVGSPLHF.

The J gene is TRBJ2-1, the V gene TRBV9; TRBD2 agrees at 9 bases. Germline V gene data show CDR1 as SGDLS and CDR2 as YYNGEE. The CDR3 has 18 amino acids. Trimming removed 0 bases from V and 0 bases from J; junction bases left unmatched: 7. In DNA, the CDR3 is TGTGCCAGCAGCGTAGTACTAGCGGGCTGGAGCTCCTACAATGAGCAGTTCTTC. This gives the protein CASSVVLAGWSSYNEQFF.

The chain is built from TRBV11-2 and TRBJ1-1; the match to TRBD1 covers 8 bases. The germline CDR1 and CDR2 sequences are SGHAT and FQNNGV. V lost 1 base, J lost 5 bases, and 6 bases stayed unmatched. The CDR3 is 15 amino acids. CDR3 in DNA: TGTGCCAGCAGCTTAGGGCAGGGGGCCTATACTGAAGCTTTCTTT. Residues: CASSLGQGAYTEAFF.

V usage is TRBV19 and J usage is TRBJ1-2; no clear D. CDR1 and CDR2 (germline): LNHDA, SQIVND (reference sequence). V was pared by 3 bases and J by 1 base, with 6 bases between. This CDR3 spans 13 amino acids. The CDR3 nucleotides read TGTGCCAGTAGTATGAGGATTAACTATGGCTACACCTTC. The encoded protein is CASSMRINYGYTF. The entire variable domain, with the rest obtained from reference TRBV19 and TRBJ1-2, is as follows: DGGITQSPKYLFRKEGQNVTLSCEQNLNHDAMYWYRQDPGQGLRLIYYSQIVNDFQKGDIAEGYSVSREKKESFPLTVTSAQKNPTAFYLCASSMRINYGYTFGSGTRLTVV.